Reported below is one T cell receptor (beta chain). The target antigen is unknown. CDR1 MNHEY and CDR2 SVGAGI come from the germline V gene. Trimming pared 2 bases from V and 4 bases from J, leaving 11 bases between. The CDR3 is 14 residues long. The data were taken from a study of T cell repertoires and HLA-DP antigens. Generated by immunoSEQ multiplex PCR, the TCRdb table keeps only in-frame clones and is missing some. The sample contains approximately 100,000 clones, about nine tenths of which appear only once. The chain recombines TRBV6-5 with TRBJ1-1; a possible D gene is TRBD1 (6 bases). The sample taken for sequencing was CD4+ T cells from PBMCs. This clonotype was obtained from a man aged 50-59 years in good health and CMV-seronegative. The CDR3 nucleotides are TGTGCCAGCAGTTACGGACAGTTCAGCACTGAAGCTTTCTTT. Amino acid sequence: CASSYGQFSTEAFF.